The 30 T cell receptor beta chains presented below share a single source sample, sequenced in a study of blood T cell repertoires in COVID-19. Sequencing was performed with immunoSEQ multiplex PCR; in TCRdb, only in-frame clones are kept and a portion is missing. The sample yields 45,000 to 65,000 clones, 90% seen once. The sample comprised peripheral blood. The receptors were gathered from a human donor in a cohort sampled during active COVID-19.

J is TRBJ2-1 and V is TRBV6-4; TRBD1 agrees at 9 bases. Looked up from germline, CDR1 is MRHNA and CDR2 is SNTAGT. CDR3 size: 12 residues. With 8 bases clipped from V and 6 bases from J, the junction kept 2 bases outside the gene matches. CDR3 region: CASGTGFNEQFF. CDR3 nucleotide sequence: TGTGCCAGCGGGACAGGGTTCAATGAGCAGTTCTTC.

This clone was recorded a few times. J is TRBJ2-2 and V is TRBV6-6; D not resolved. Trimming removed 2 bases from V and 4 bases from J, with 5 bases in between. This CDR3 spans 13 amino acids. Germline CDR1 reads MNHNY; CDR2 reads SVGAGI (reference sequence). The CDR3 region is CASSYAGTGELFF. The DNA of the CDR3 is TGTGCCAGCAGTTACGCAGGCACCGGGGAGCTGTTTTTT.

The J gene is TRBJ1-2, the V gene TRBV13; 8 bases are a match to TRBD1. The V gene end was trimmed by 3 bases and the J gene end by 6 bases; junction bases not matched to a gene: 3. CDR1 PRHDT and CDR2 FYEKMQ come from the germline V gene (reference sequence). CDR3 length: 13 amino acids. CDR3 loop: CASSFGQGDGYTF. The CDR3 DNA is TGTGCCAGCAGCTTTGGACAGGGAGATGGCTACACCTTC.

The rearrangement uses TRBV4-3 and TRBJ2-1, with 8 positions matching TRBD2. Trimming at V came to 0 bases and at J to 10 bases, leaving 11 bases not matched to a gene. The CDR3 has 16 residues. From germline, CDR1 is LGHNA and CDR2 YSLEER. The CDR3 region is CASSQDPAPRGREQFF. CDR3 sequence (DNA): TGCGCCAGCAGCCAAGACCCCGCCCCCCGCGGGAGGGAGCAGTTCTTC.

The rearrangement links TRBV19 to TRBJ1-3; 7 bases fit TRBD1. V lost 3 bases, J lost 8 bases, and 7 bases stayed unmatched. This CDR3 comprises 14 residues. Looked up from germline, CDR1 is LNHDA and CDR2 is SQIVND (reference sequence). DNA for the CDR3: TGTGCCAGTAGTATGTACGGGACAGCGGACACCATATATTTT. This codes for CASSMYGTADTIYF.

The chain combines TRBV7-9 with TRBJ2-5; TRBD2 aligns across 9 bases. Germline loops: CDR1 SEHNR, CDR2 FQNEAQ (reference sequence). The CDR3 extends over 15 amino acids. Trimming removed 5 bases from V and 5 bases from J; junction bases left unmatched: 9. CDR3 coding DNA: TGTGCCAGCAGCGATAGCGGGGGCCCGACTGAGACCCAGTACTTC. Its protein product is CASSDSGGPTETQYF.

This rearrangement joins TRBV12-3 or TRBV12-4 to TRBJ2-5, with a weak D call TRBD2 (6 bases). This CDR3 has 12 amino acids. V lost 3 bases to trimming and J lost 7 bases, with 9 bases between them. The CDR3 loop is CASSFGGGTQYF. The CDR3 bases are TGTGCCAGCAGTTTCGGGGGTGGGACCCAGTACTTC.

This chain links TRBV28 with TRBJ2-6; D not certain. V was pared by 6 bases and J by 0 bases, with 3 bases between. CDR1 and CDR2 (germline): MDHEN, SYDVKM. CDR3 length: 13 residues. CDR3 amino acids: CASSLSGANVLTF. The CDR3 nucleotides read TGTGCCAGCAGCCTCTCTGGGGCCAACGTCCTGACTTTC. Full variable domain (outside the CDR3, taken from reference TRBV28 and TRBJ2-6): DVKVTQSSRYLVKRTGEKVFLECVQDMDHENMFWYRQDPGLGLRLIYFSYDVKMKEKGDIPEGYSVSREKKERFSLILESASTNQTSMYLCASSLSGANVLTFGAGSRLTVL.

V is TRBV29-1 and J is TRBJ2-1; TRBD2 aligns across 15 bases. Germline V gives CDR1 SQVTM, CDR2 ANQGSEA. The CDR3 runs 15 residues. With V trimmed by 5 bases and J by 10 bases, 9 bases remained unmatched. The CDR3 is CSVRVLGLAGGEQFF. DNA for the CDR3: TGCAGCGTTCGCGTATTAGGACTAGCGGGAGGGGAGCAGTTCTTC.

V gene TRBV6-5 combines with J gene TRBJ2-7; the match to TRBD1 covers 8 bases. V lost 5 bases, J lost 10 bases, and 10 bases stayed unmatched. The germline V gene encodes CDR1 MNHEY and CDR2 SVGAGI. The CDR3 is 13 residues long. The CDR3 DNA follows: TGTGCCAGCAGTATGACAGGGGTCTTCCCCCAGTACTTC. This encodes CASSMTGVFPQYF.

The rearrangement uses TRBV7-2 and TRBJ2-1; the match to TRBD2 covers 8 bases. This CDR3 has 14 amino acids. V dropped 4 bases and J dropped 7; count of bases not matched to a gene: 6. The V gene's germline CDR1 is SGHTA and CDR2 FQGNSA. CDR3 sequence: CASSSRLARNEQFF. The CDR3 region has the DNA TGTGCCAGCAGCTCTCGACTAGCGAGGAATGAGCAGTTCTTC.

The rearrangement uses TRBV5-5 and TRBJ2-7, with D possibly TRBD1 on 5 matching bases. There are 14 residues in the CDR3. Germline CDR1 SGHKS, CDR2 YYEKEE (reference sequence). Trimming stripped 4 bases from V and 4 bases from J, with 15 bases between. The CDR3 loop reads CASSRSRTSYEQYV. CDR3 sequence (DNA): TGTGCCAGCAGCCGAAGTCGGACAAGTTACGAGCAGTACGTC.

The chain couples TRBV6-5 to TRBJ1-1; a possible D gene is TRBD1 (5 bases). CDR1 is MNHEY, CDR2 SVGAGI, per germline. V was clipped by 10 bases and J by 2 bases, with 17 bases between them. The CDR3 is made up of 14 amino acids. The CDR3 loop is CATYGGEVNTEAFF. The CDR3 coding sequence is TGTGCCACTTACGGGGGGGAAGTAAACACTGAAGCTTTCTTT.

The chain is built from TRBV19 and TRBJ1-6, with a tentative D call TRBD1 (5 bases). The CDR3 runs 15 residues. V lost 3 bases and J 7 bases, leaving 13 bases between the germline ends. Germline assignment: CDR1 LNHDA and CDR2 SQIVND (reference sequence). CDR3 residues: CASSMSGLGNSPLHF. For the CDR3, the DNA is TGTGCCAGTAGTATGTCAGGGCTGGGGAATTCACCCCTCCACTTT.

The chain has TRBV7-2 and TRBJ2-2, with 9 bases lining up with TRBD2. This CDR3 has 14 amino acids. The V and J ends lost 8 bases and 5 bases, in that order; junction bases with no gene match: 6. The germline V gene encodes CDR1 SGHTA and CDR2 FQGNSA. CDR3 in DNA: TGTGCCAGCCGGCGCGGGGGGGGAACCGGGGAGCTGTTTTTT. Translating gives CASRRGGGTGELFF.

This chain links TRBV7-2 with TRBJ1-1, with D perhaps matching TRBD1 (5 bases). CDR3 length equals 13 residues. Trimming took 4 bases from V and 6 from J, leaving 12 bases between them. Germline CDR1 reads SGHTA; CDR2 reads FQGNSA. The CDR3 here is CASSSLREAEAFF. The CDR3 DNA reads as TGTGCCAGCAGCTCCCTCAGGGAGGCTGAAGCTTTCTTT.

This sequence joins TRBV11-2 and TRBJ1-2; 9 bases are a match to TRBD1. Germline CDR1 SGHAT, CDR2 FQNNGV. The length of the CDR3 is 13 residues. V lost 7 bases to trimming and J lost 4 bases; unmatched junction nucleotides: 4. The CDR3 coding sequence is TGTGCCAGCATCAAGGGACAGGGCTATGGCTACACCTTC. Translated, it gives CASIKGQGYGYTF.

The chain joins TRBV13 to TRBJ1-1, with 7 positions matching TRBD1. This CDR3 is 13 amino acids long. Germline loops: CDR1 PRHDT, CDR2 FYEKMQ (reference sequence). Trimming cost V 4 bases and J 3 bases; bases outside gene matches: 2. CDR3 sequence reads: CASSYDRDTEAFF. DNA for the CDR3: TGTGCCAGCAGCTATGACAGGGACACTGAAGCTTTCTTT.

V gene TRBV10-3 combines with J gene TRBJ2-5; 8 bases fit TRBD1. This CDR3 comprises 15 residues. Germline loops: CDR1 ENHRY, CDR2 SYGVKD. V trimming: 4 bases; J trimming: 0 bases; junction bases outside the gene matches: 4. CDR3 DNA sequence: TGTGCCATCAGTGTAGGACAGGGAGACCAAGAGACCCAGTACTTC. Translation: CAISVGQGDQETQYF.

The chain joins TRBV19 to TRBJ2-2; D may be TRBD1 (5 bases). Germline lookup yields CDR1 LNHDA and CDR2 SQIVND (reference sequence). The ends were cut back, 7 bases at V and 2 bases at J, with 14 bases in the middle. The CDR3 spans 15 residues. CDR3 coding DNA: TGTGCCAGTACCTCCCTCGGACAAAACACCGGGGAGCTGTTTTTT. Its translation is CASTSLGQNTGELFF.

DNA for the CDR3: TGTGCCAGCCAGGGACTCTTGTACTACACCTTC. It is translated as CASQGLLYYTF. This chain links TRBV2 with TRBJ1-2, with D perhaps matching TRBD1 (5 bases). There are 11 residues in the CDR3. The germline V gene encodes CDR1 SNHLY and CDR2 FYNNEI. Trimming took 8 bases from V and 10 from J, leaving 14 bases between them.

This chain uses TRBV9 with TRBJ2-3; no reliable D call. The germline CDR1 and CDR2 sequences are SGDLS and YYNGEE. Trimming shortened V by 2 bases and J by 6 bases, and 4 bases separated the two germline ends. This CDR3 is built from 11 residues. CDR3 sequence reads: CASSVRDTQYF. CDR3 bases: TGTGCCAGCAGCGTCAGGGATACGCAGTATTTT.

The CDR3: CAIAPGRGAYNEQFF. The CDR3 DNA follows: TGTGCCATCGCCCCGGGGCGGGGGGCCTACAATGAGCAGTTCTTC. J is TRBJ2-1 and V is TRBV10-3; 8 bases line up with TRBD2. The V segment lost 8 bases and the J segment 2 bases; nucleotides outside the gene matches: 8. This CDR3 spans 15 amino acids. Germline V gives CDR1 ENHRY, CDR2 SYGVKD.

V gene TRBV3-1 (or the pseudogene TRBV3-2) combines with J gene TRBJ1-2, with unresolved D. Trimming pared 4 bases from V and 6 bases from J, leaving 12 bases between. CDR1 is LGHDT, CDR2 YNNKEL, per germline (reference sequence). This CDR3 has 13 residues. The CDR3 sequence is CASSRHTGDGYTF. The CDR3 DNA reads TGTGCCAGCAGCCGCCATACGGGAGATGGCTACACCTTC.

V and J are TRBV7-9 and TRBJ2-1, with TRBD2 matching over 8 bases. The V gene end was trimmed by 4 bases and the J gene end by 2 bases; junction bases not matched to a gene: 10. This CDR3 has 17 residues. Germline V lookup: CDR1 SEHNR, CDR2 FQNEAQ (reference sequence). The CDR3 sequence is CASSYRTSRYTYNEQFF. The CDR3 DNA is TGTGCCAGCAGCTATAGGACTAGCCGATATACCTACAATGAGCAGTTCTTC.

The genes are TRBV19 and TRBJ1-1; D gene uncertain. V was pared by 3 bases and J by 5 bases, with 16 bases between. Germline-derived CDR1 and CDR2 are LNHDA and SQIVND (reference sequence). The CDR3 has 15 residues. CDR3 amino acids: CASSIVAGGKTEAFF. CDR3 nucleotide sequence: TGTGCCAGTAGTATCGTGGCAGGAGGGAAGACTGAAGCTTTCTTT.

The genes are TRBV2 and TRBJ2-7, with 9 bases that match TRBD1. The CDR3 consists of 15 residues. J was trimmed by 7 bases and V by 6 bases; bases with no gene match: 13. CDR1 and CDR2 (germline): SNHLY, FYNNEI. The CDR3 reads CASSETGTGWYEQYF. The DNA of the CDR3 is TGTGCCAGCAGCGAAACCGGGACAGGGTGGTATGAGCAGTACTTC.

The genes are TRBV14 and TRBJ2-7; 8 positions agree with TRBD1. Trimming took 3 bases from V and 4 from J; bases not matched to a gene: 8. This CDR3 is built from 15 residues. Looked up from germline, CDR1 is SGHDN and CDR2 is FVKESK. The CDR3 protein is CASSQAGQGSYEQYV. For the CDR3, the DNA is TGTGCCAGCAGCCAGGCCGGACAGGGTTCGTACGAGCAGTACGTC.

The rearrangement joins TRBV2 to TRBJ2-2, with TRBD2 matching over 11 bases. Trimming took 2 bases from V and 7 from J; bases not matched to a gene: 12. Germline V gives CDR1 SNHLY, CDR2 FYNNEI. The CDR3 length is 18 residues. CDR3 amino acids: CASSEFVLASGGNGELFF. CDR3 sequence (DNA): TGTGCCAGCAGTGAATTTGTATTGGCTAGCGGGGGGAACGGGGAGCTGTTTTTT.

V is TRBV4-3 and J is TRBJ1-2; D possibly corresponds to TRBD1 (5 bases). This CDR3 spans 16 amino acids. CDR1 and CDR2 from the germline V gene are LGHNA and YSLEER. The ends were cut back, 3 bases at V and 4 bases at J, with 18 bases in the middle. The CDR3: CASSQGLARASYGYTF. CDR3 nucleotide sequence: TGCGCCAGCAGCCAGGGACTGGCAAGGGCCTCCTATGGCTACACCTTC.